The sequence of this T cell receptor beta chain was determined in a study of blood T cell repertoires in COVID-19. TCRdb keeps only in-frame clones here, not all; method: immunoSEQ multiplex PCR. This sample has some 120,000 clones, with about 80% found just once. There are 11 residues in the CDR3. The V end was cut by 4 bases, the J end by 9 bases, with 10 bases between. The germline V gene has CDR1 MDHEN and CDR2 SYDVKM. The sample holds a few counts of this clone. The chain couples TRBV28 to TRBJ2-7, with D possibly being TRBD1 (6 bases). The source material was peripheral blood. The sequence was obtained from a man between 65 and 80 years old with active or convalescent COVID-19. CDR3 sequence (DNA): TGTGCCAGCAGTTCCCCGACAGGGCAGTACTTC. Translated: CASSSPTGQYF.